The clone carrying this T cell receptor (beta chain) was picked up many times. Its matching antigen is unknown. Noted time point: patch test 1, 2 weeks after DPC sensitization. The treatment: therapeutic diphenylcyclopropenone sensitization with weekly scalp DPC. The study enrolled 18 to 70-year-old alopecia patients suitable for DPC. Total RNA came from unfractionated whole blood. This sample is part of a study of human T cells and chemical hapten exposure. Findings and caveats of the study: DPC sensitization did not alter TCRs above 1 in 1000 frequency. Each of the donors had alopecia, so their immune responses may not resemble those of healthy people.

The V gene end was trimmed by 7 bases and the J gene end by 3 bases; junction bases not matched to a gene: 7. CDR1 and CDR2 (germline): MDHEN, SYDVKM. The CDR3 has 15 amino acids. Each CDR3 protein gets one entry after TCRdb re-called the RACE reads with MiXCR. The repertoire holds around 380,000 distinct CDR3 sequences, with approximately 4.4% as singletons. V usage is TRBV28 and J usage is TRBJ2-3, with TRBD1 matching over 10 bases. This clonotype was sampled from a woman in her forties or fifties with alopecia areata. Some clones in this sample may be carry-over from other donors' samples. Source: whole blood, taken in connection with sensitization to the hapten diphenylcyclopropenone (DPC). DNA for the CDR3: TGTGCCAGCATCACCCCGGACAGGGGGACAGATACGCAGTATTTT. Translating it yields CASITPDRGTDTQYF. The full variable domain, with the rest looked up from reference TRBV28 and TRBJ2-3, is DVKVTQSSRYLVKRTGEKVFLECVQDMDHENMFWYRQDPGLGLRLIYFSYDVKMKEKGDIPEGYSVSREKKERFSLILESASTNQTSMYLCASITPDRGTDTQYFGPGTRLTVL.